This T cell receptor (beta chain) is drawn from a study of control samples from healthy donors and cancer patients (dated by TCRdb to the early 2020s). Concerning this clone itself: This clone's antigen is unknown. Base qualities are not recorded, but no much larger clone differs from it by a single base.

Clipping removes 5 bases from V and 6 bases from J, with 4 as the unmatched junction base count. Sequences KGHSH (CDR1) and LQKENI (CDR2) are obtained from the germline V gene. CDR3 length: 14 amino acids, cysteine to phenylalanine. The CDR3 DNA has 42 bases and is translated from base 1. Receptors were amplified or captured by the immunoSEQ multiplex PCR assay. TCRdb carries this immuneACCESS record with in-frame sequences only. Its versions omit some clonotypes, under half of them owing to an unresolved V gene in the studies checked, with the rest unexplained. A total of 100,000 or so clones appear in this sample, 82% of them only once. The top ten hold roughly 9.8% of the sample.

This TCR came from a woman aged 55-70 years in good health. Sample: blood. The chain joins TRBV18 to TRBJ1-4, and 9 junction bases match TRBD1. CDR3 reads: CASSFRDRDEKLFF. The base sequence is TGTGCCAGCTCATTCCGGGACAGGGATGAAAAACTGTTTTTT.